This T cell receptor beta chain derives from a study of blood T cell repertoires in COVID-19. Study-wide background: The United States, Italy and Spain supplied acute and convalescent COVID-19 samples. T cells, B-cell-depleted T cells, or PBMCs supplied cDNA or gDNA.

In the authors' workflow: For nucleated cells, counts were estimated from reference gene primer amplification. Some clones are missing from TCRdb's copy, which holds only in-frame ones; the method was immunoSEQ multiplex PCR. D and trimming were read from the DNA, whereas the V and J calls and clone size are those reported in that table. The sample carries about 80,000 clones, approximately 89% recorded once. Sequenced: peripheral blood. The sequence was collected from an elderly woman with acute or convalescent COVID-19.

CDR3 protein: CASSLAGTGVRQQQYF. CDR3 DNA sequence: TGTGCCAGCAGCTTAGCCGGGACAGGGGTACGGCAACAGCAGTACTTC. This chain joins TRBV7-9 and TRBJ2-7; 10 bases are shared with TRBD1. Unmatched junction bases numbered 10, after V lost 0 bases and J lost 8 bases. Germline V lookup: CDR1 SEHNR, CDR2 FQNEAQ (reference sequence). This CDR3 has 16 residues. Full variable domain (remainder filled in from reference TRBV7-9 and TRBJ2-7): DTGVSQNPRHKITKRGQNVTFRCDPISEHNRLYWYRQTLGQGPEFLTYFQNEAQLEKSRLLSDRFSAERPKGSFSTLEIQRTEQGDSAMYLCASSLAGTGVRQQQYFGPGTRLTVT.